These 8 T cell receptor beta chains share one sample of origin, sequenced in a study of OX40 agonist ivuxolimab in advanced cancers. Assay used: immunoSEQ multiplex PCR; TCRdb lists only in-frame clones, some missing. Of about 38,000 clones detected, roughly 80% appear once; the ten largest clones hold roughly an eighth. Sequenced material: CD4+ or CD8+ T cells sorted from blood, taken in a trial of the OX40 agonist ivuxolimab. The origin of the receptors is an adult with an advanced solid tumor such as melanoma, head and neck, liver or kidney cancer.

This chain connects TRBV10-1 to TRBJ1-1, with a tentative D call TRBD1 (5 bases). V was shortened by 4 bases and J by 3 bases, with 6 bases between the two germline ends. The CDR3 has 12 amino acids. Germline V lookup: CDR1 WNHNN, CDR2 SYGVQD (reference sequence). CDR3 DNA: TGCGCCAGCAGTGGACAGTACACTGAAGCTTTCTTT. The encoded protein is CASSGQYTEAFF.

This chain uses TRBV5-1 with TRBJ2-7, with 7 bases matching TRBD2. Trimming at V came to 4 bases and at J to 3 bases, leaving 4 bases not matched to a gene. This CDR3 is built from 13 residues. Germline CDR1 is SGHRS and CDR2 is YFSETQ. CDR3 bases: TGCGCCAGCAGCCCCGGGGGGAACTACGAGCAGTACTTC. It is translated as CASSPGGNYEQYF. The full variable domain, its missing parts supplied by reference TRBV5-1 and TRBJ2-7, is KAGVTQTPRYLIKTRGQQVTLSCSPISGHRSVSWYQQTPGQGLQFLFEYFSETQRNKGNFPGRFSGRQFSNSRSEMNVSTLELGDSALYLCASSPGGNYEQYFGPGTRLTVT.

The V and J genes are TRBV30 and TRBJ1-3; 7 bases line up with TRBD1. The CDR3 has 17 amino acids. The germline CDR1 and CDR2 sequences are GTSNPN and SVGIG (reference sequence). J gave up 0 bases and V 5 bases, and 13 bases lay outside the gene matches. CDR3: CAWGGMSGTVSGNTIYF. The CDR3 DNA is TGTGCCTGGGGGGGAATGTCCGGGACAGTCTCTGGAAACACCATATATTTT.

The chain recombines TRBV28 with TRBJ1-5, with TRBD1 as a possible D gene (6 bases). CDR3 length equals 17 residues. Per the germline V gene, CDR1 is MDHEN and CDR2 is SYDVKM. V was trimmed by 5 bases and J by 6 bases, leaving 23 bases between them. The DNA of the CDR3 is TGTGCCAGCAGTACCCGTTTGGGGGCTAAGGAACGTCAGCCCCAGCATTTT. Its translation: CASSTRLGAKERQPQHF.

The V call is TRBV2, the J call TRBJ1-2; D remains unclear. The V and J ends lost 3 bases and 4 bases respectively, with 15 bases between them. Germline CDR1 is SNHLY and CDR2 is FYNNEI. The CDR3 consists of 15 residues. CDR3 nucleotides: TGTGCCAGCAGTGATCGGGAGGGAGTCGGCTATGGCTACACCTTC. It is translated as CASSDREGVGYGYTF.

On this clone: Other DNA sequences in this specimen translate into the identical CDR3. The genes are TRBV7-9 and TRBJ1-1; no firm D call. The CDR3 has 13 amino acids. V was pared by 2 bases and J by 3 bases, with 7 bases between. CDR1 SEHNR and CDR2 FQNEAQ come from the germline V gene (reference sequence). The CDR3 is CASSLTGDTEAFF. The CDR3 nucleotides read TGTGCCAGCAGCTTAACCGGGGACACTGAAGCTTTCTTT.

This clone has just one count. The V gene is TRBV6-6, the J gene TRBJ2-1, with D unclear. The CDR3 spans 13 residues. Trimming removed 10 bases from V and 10 bases from J, with 20 bases in between. Germline CDR1 reads MNHNY; CDR2 reads SVGAGI (reference sequence). The CDR3 spells CAILPSGPLEQFF. The CDR3 nucleotides read TGTGCCATCCTACCCTCGGGCCCCCTGGAGCAGTTCTTC.

The chain employs TRBV7-9 and TRBJ2-1; no clear D. This CDR3 spans 15 amino acids. Germline loops: CDR1 SEHNR, CDR2 FQNEAQ (reference sequence). The V end was cut by 2 bases, the J end by 0 bases, with 8 bases between. CDR3 loop: CASSLYLSSYNEQFF. In DNA form, the CDR3 reads TGTGCCAGCAGCTTATATCTGAGCTCCTACAATGAGCAGTTCTTC.